This T cell receptor beta chain stems from a study of blood T cell repertoires in COVID-19. In the study overall: COVID-19 samples collected from the United States, Italy and Spain covered acute and convalescent phases. Sources were T cells, B-cell-depleted T cells, or PBMCs; the material itself was cDNA or gDNA.

CDR3 length equals 14 residues. Per germline, CDR1 ENHRY and CDR2 SYGVKD. Trimming took off 3 bases at V and 3 bases at J, with 9 bases between the two ends. As originally analysed: Counts of nucleated cells, estimated from reference gene primer amplification, were obtained. Profiled with immunoSEQ multiplex PCR; TCRdb holds only in-frame clones, not every one. The D gene and trimming were derived from the DNA, and the V and J assignments and clone size from that table. The table has about 240,000 clones, 85% seen once. Sequencing was carried out using peripheral blood. The chain recombines TRBV10-3 with TRBJ1-3; a weak D match, TRBD1 (5 bases). The receptor was isolated from a man between 45 and 60 years old with COVID-19, enrolled during active disease. For the CDR3, the DNA is TGTGCCATCAGTGATGATCAGGGTGGAAACACCATATATTTT. Translating gives CAISDDQGGNTIYF.